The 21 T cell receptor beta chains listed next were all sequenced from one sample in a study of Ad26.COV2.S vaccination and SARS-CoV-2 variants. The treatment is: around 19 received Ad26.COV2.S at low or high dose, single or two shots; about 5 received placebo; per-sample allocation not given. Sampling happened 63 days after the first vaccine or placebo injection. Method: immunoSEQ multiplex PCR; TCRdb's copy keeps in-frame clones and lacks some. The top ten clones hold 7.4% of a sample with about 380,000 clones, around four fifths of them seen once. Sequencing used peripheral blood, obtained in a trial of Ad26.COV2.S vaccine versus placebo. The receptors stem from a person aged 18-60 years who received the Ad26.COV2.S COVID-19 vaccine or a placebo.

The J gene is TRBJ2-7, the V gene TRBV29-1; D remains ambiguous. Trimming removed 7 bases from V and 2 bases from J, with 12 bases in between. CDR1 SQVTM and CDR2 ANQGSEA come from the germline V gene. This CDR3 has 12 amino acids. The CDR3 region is CSAATVPYEQYF. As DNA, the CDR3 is TGCAGCGCCGCGACGGTTCCCTACGAGCAGTACTTC.

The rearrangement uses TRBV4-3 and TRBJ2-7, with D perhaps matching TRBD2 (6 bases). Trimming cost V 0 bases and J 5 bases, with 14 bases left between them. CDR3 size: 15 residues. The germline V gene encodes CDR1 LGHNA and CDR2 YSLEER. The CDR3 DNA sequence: TGCGCCAGCAGCCAAGACAGGCGGGACGGGGACGAGCAGTACTTC. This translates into CASSQDRRDGDEQYF.

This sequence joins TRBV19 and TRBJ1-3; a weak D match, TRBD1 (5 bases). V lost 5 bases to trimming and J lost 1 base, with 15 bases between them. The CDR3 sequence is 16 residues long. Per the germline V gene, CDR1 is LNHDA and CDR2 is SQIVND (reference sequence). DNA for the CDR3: TGTGCCAGTAGTCGAGCAGCAGGGCTGTCTGGAAACACCATATATTTT. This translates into CASSRAAGLSGNTIYF.

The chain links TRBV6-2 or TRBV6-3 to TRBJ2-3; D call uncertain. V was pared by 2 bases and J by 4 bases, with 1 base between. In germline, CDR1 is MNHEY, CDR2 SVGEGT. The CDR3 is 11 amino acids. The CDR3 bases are TGTGCCAGCAGTTACCCAGATACGCAGTATTTT. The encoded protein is CASSYPDTQYF.

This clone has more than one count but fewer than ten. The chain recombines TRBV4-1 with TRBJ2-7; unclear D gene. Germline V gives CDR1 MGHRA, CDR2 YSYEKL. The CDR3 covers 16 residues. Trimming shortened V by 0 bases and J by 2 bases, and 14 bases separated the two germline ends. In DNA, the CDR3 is TGCGCCAGCAGCCAAGAATCGGCTTGGGGAACCTACGAGCAGTACTTC. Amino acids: CASSQESAWGTYEQYF.

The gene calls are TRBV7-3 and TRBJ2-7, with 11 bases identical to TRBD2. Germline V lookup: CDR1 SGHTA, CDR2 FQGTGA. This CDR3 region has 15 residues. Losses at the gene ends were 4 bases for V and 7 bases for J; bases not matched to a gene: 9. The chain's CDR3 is CASSSLAGGAGEQYF. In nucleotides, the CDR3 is TGTGCCAGCAGCTCTTTAGCGGGAGGGGCGGGGGAGCAGTACTTC. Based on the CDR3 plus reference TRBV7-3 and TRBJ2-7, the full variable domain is GAGVSQTPSNKVTEKGKYVELRCDPISGHTALYWYRQSLGQGPEFLIYFQGTGAADDSGLPNDRFFAVRPEGSVSTLKIQRTERGDSAVYLCASSSLAGGAGEQYFGPGTRLTVT.

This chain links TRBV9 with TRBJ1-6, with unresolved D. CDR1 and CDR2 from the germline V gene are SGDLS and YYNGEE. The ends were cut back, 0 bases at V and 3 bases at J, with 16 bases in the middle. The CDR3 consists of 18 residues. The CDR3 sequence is CASSVAENLDHYNSPLHF. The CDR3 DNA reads TGTGCCAGCAGCGTAGCTGAAAACCTTGATCACTATAATTCACCCCTCCACTTT.

The CDR3 DNA reads as TGTGCCAGCAGTTACTTGGACGGAATCTACGAGCAGTACTTC. It translates to CASSYLDGIYEQYF. This chain links TRBV6-6 with TRBJ2-7, with D hard to call. The CDR3 extends over 14 amino acids. V dropped 1 base and J dropped 3 bases, with 10 bases sitting between them. Germline V gene sequence: CDR1 MNHNY, CDR2 SVGAGI (reference sequence).

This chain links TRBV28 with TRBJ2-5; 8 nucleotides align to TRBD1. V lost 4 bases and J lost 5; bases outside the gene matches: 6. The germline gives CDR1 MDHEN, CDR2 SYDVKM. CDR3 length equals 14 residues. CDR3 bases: TGTGCCAGCAGTTGGACAGGGACGCGGGAGACCCAGTACTTC. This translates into CASSWTGTRETQYF. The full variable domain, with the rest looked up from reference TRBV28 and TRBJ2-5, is DVKVTQSSRYLVKRTGEKVFLECVQDMDHENMFWYRQDPGLGLRLIYFSYDVKMKEKGDIPEGYSVSREKKERFSLILESASTNQTSMYLCASSWTGTRETQYFGPGTRLLVL.

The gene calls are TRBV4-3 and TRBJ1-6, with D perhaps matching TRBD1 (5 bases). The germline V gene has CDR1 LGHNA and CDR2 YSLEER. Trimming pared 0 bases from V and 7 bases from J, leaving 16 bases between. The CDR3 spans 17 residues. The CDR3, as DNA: TGCGCCAGCAGCCAAGATATCAGGCGGACAAAGAATTCACCCCTCCACTTT. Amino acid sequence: CASSQDIRRTKNSPLHF.

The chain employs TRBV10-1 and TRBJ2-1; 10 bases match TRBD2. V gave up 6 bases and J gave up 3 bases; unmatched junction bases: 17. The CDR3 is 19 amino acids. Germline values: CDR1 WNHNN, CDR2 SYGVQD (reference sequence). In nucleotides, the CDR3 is TGCGCCAGCAGCCCAGCCGGGACTAGCGCGGGAGGTATCTACAATGAGCAGTTCTTC. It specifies CASSPAGTSAGGIYNEQFF.

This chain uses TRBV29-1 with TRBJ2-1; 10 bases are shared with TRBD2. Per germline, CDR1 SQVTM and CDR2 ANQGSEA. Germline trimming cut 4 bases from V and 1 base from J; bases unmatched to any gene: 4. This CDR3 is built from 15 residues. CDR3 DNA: TGCAGCGTTGTTCTAGCGGGAGCATCCTACAATGAGCAGTTCTTC. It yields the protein CSVVLAGASYNEQFF.

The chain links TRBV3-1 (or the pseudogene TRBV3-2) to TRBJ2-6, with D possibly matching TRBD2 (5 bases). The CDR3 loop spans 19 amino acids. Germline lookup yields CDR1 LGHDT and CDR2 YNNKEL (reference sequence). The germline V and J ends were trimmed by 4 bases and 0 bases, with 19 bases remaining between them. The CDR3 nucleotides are TGTGCCAGCAGCCGATACGGTATTACTAGTTACTCTGGGGCCAACGTCCTGACTTTC. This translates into CASSRYGITSYSGANVLTF.

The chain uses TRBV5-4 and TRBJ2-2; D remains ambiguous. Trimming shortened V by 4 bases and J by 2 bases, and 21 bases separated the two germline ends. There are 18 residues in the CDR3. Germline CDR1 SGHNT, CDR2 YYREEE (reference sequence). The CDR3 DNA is TGTGCCAGCAGCCATGCGGACGATCCCCGACCAAACACCGGGGAGCTGTTTTTT. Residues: CASSHADDPRPNTGELFF.

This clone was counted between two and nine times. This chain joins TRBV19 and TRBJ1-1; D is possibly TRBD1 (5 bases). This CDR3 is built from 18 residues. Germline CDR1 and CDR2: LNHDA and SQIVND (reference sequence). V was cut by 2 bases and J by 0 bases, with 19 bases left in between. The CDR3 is CASSIRARGTSMNTEAFF. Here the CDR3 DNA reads TGTGCCAGTAGTATACGGGCAAGGGGCACTTCTATGAACACTGAAGCTTTCTTT.

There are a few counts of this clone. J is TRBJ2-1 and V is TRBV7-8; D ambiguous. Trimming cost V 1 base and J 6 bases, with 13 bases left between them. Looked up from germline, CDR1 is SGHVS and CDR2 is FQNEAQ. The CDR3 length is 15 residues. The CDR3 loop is CASSLEPRLGNEQFF. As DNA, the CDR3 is TGTGCCAGCAGCTTAGAGCCCCGTTTGGGCAATGAGCAGTTCTTC.

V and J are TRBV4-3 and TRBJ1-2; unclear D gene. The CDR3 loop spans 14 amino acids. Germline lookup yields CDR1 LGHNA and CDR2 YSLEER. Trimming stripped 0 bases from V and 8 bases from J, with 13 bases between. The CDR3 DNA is TGCGCCAGCAGCCAAGATTCGATCACGGGGGGCTACACCTTC. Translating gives CASSQDSITGGYTF.

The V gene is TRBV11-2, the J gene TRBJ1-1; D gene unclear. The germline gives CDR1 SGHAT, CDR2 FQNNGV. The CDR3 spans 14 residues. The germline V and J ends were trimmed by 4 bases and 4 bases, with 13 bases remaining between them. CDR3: CASSSYRLRTEAFF. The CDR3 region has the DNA TGTGCCAGCAGCTCTTACAGACTGCGCACTGAAGCTTTCTTT. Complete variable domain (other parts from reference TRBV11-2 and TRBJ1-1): EAGVAQSPRYKIIEKRQSVAFWCNPISGHATLYWYQQILGQGPKLLIQFQNNGVVDDSQLPKDRFSAERLKGVDSTLKIQPAKLEDSAVYLCASSSYRLRTEAFFGQGTRLTVV.

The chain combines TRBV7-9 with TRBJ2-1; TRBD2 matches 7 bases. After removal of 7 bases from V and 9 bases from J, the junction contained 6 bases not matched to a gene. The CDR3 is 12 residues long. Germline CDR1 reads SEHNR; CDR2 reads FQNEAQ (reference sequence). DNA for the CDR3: TGTGCCAGCACCACGGGGGGAGGTGAGCAGTTCTTC. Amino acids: CASTTGGGEQFF. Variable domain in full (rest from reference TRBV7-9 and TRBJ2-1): DTGVSQNPRHKITKRGQNVTFRCDPISEHNRLYWYRQTLGQGPEFLTYFQNEAQLEKSRLLSDRFSAERPKGSFSTLEIQRTEQGDSAMYLCASTTGGGEQFFGPGTRLTVL.

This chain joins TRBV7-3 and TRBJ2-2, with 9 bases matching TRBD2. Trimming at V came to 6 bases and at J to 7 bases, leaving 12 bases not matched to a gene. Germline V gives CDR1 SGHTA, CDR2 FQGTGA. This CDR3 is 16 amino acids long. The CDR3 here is CASSFTAGGLSGELFF. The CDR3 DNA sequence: TGTGCCAGCAGTTTTACAGCGGGAGGTTTGAGCGGGGAGCTGTTTTTT.

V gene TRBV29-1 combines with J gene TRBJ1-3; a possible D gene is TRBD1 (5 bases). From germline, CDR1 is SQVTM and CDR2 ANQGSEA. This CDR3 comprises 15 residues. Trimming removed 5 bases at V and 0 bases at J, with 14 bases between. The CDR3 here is CSVKGSSSSGNTIYF. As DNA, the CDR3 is TGCAGCGTTAAGGGGTCCTCCTCCTCTGGAAACACCATATATTTT.